These T cell receptor beta chains were read from a single sample in a study of OX40 agonist ivuxolimab in advanced cancers. Generated by immunoSEQ multiplex PCR, the TCRdb table keeps only in-frame clones and is missing some. The table shows roughly 80,000 clones, with 86% occurring only once. The source was CD4+ or CD8+ T cells sorted from blood, collected in a trial of the OX40 agonist ivuxolimab. Receptors were obtained from an adult with an advanced solid tumor such as melanoma, head and neck, liver or kidney cancer. Each CDR3 is given with its conserved first and last residue. Each record gives: V gene, D gene, J gene, clone size, CDR3 DNA, CDR3 protein. The D gene is left open where the match is weak. Where a row states a size, it is once, few, many or the class of an expanded clone; other rows omit it.

TRBV7-9	TRBD1	TRBJ1-4	NA	TGTGCCAGCAGCCCTGGACAGGATAATGAAAAACTGTTTTTT	CASSPGQDNEKLFF
TRBV7-2	TRBD2	TRBJ2-7	NA	TGTGCCAGCAGCTTACGGGCCCTAGCGGGAAGTATCAACGAGCAGTACTTC	CASSLRALAGSINEQYF
TRBV2	NA	TRBJ2-1	NA	TGTGCCAGCAGGAAAATGACAGGAAACAATGAGCAGTTCTTC	CASRKMTGNNEQFF
TRBV4-2	TRBD1	TRBJ1-1	NA	TGTGCCAGCAGCGACCAGGGGGCTCGCACTGAAGCTTTCTTT	CASSDQGARTEAFF
TRBV2	TRBD1	TRBJ2-3	NA	TGTGCCAGCGGCTTCAGGGGGCGGCGCACAGATACGCAGTATTTT	CASGFRGRRTDTQYF
TRBV2	NA	TRBJ2-3	NA	TGTGCCAGCAGTGGCCGCACAGATACGCAGTATTTT	CASSGRTDTQYF
TRBV7-2	NA	TRBJ2-3	few	TGTGCCAGCAGCAGGAGAACAGATACGCAGTATTTT	CASSRRTDTQYF
TRBV19	NA	TRBJ1-2	NA	TGTGCCAGTAGTATAGATCACGCAGACGTCTATGGCTACACCTTC	CASSIDHADVYGYTF
TRBV19	NA	TRBJ2-7	NA	TGTGCCAGTAGTATTGACCAGGAGTCCTACGAGCAGTACTTC	CASSIDQESYEQYF
TRBV7-2	NA	TRBJ2-5	NA	TGTGCCAGCAGCTTCTTAATACAGGGCGCGGAGACCCAGTACTTC	CASSFLIQGAETQYF
TRBV11-3	NA	TRBJ2-2	NA	TGTGCCAGCAGTCCTCAGGGGGGGAACACCGGGGAGCTGTTTTTT	CASSPQGGNTGELFF
TRBV6-1	NA	TRBJ2-7	NA	TGTGCCAGCAGTTCCCGGGTTGGCGAGCAGTACTTC	CASSSRVGEQYF
TRBV7-9	NA	TRBJ1-1	NA	TGTGCCAGCAGCACGACTGAGGGCACTGAAGCTTTCTTT	CASSTTEGTEAFF
TRBV6-6	NA	TRBJ2-7	NA	TGTGCCAGCAGCTTGGGGACAATGGGGTCCTACGAGCAGTACTTC	CASSLGTMGSYEQYF
TRBV7-3	NA	TRBJ2-5	NA	TGTGCCAGCAGCTCCAAGACTGAAGAGACCCAGTACTTC	CASSSKTEETQYF
TRBV5-3	NA	TRBJ2-6	once	TGTGCCAGAAGCTGTGTCAATGGCTTATTTTCGCCTGGGGCCAACGTCCTGACTTTC	CARSCVNGLFSPGANVLTF
TRBV7-8	TRBD2	TRBJ2-3	NA	TGTGCCAGCAGCTTAGCGGAGGGGACTAGCGCTGTAAGAAGGGATACGCAGTATTTT	CASSLAEGTSAVRRDTQYF
TRBV18	NA	TRBJ1-1	few	TGTGCCAGCTCTAGGCTCAAGAACACTGAAGCTTTCTTT	CASSRLKNTEAFF
TRBV7-2	TRBD1	TRBJ1-4	NA	TGTGCCAGCAGCGGACAGGTGTCTAATGAAAAACTGTTTTTT	CASSGQVSNEKLFF
TRBV2	NA	TRBJ1-5	NA	TGTGCCAGCAGTGATAGCTATAGCAATCAGCCCCAGCATTTT	CASSDSYSNQPQHF
TRBV2	NA	TRBJ1-4	NA	TGTGCCAGCAGTGAATGGAGGTCAGGAGAAAAACTGTTTTTT	CASSEWRSGEKLFF
TRBV5-1	TRBD1	TRBJ1-4	NA	TGCGCCAGCAGACCGGGACAGCCTTCTAATGAAAAACTGTTTTTT	CASRPGQPSNEKLFF
TRBV7-6	TRBD1	TRBJ1-1	NA	TGTGCCAGCAGCTTATCACCCGGGACAGGGGGCAGGACAGTGGCTTTCTTT	CASSLSPGTGGRTVAFF
TRBV6-5	TRBD1	TRBJ2-2	NA	TGTGCCAGCAGAAGACAGGGCTCGGTCGCCGGGGAGCTGTTTTTT	CASRRQGSVAGELFF
TRBV9	TRBD1	TRBJ2-1	NA	TGTGCCAGGGACCGGGACAGGGCCAACAATGAGCAGTTCTTC	CARDRDRANNEQFF
TRBV5-5	NA	TRBJ1-1	NA	TGTGCCAGCAGCTTCGGGTCGGCCTATGAAGCTTTCTTT	CASSFGSAYEAFF
TRBV5-1	NA	TRBJ2-5	NA	TGCGCCAGCAGCTTCCAGGGTCAAGAGACCCAGTACTTC	CASSFQGQETQYF
TRBV18	NA	TRBJ2-4	NA	TGTGCCAGCTCACCAGGCGACTTCCTTTCCAAAAACATTCAGTACTTC	CASSPGDFLSKNIQYF
TRBV5-4	TRBD1	TRBJ2-2	NA	TGTGCCAGCAGCGGGACCAGGGGGCCCCGGAACACCGGGGAGCTGTTTTTT	CASSGTRGPRNTGELFF
TRBV6-5	TRBD1	TRBJ1-3	NA	TGTGCCAGCAGTCAGGACAGGGGTGGAAACACCATATATTTT	CASSQDRGGNTIYF
TRBV21-1	NA	TRBJ1-5	NA	TGTGCCAGCAGCAAAGCTCAGGGGGCTCAGCCCCAGCATTTT	CASSKAQGAQPQHF
TRBV11-2	NA	TRBJ2-4	NA	TGTGCCAGCAGCTTCCGGGAACACATTCAGTACTTC	CASSFREHIQYF
TRBV5-5	NA	TRBJ2-7	NA	TGTGCCAGCAGCTTGGAAGGCGACCCCTACGAGCAGTACTTC	CASSLEGDPYEQYF
TRBV7-2	NA	TRBJ1-1	once	TGTGCCAGCAGCCCACGGGGCACTGAAGCTTTCTTT	CASSPRGTEAFF
TRBV5-1	NA	TRBJ2-1	few	TGCGCCAGCAGCTTGAACACCGACAATGAGCAGTTCTTC	CASSLNTDNEQFF
TRBV6-1	TRBD1	TRBJ1-2	NA	TGTGCCAGCAGAGCCGGGACAGGGAGGGACACCTTC	CASRAGTGRDTF
TRBV11-3	NA	TRBJ2-7	NA	TGTGCCAGCAGCTCTTGTGCTCCGGAACTCTGCGAGCAGTACTTC	CASSSCAPELCEQYF
TRBV30	NA	TRBJ1-5	NA	TGTGCCTGGAGTAAGGGTAGCAATCAGCCCCAGCATTTT	CAWSKGSNQPQHF
TRBV7-3	NA	TRBJ2-3	NA	TGTGCCAGCAGTAAAGCTAGCACAGATACGCAGTATTTT	CASSKASTDTQYF
TRBV2	NA	TRBJ2-7	NA	TGTGCCAGCAGTGAATATAGGGTGGGGGAGCAGTACTTC	CASSEYRVGEQYF
TRBV5-1	NA	TRBJ1-2	NA	TGCGCCAGCAGCCTGGAGGCCCGTGACTATGGCTACACCTTC	CASSLEARDYGYTF
TRBV11-2	NA	TRBJ2-7	NA	TGTGCCAGCAGCTTAGTAGTTTCGCACTCTACCTACGAGCAGTACTTC	CASSLVVSHSTYEQYF
TRBV11-3	NA	TRBJ2-1	NA	TGTGCCAGCAGCTTAGTTTCGCAAAGTGAGCAGTTCTTC	CASSLVSQSEQFF
TRBV4-1	TRBD2	TRBJ2-1	NA	TGCGCCAGCAGCCAAGACGGGACTAGCAAGTTTTGGCAGTTCTTC	CASSQDGTSKFWQFF
TRBV7-3	TRBD1	TRBJ1-2	NA	TGTGCCAGCAGCTTAGACAGGGTCAACTATGGCTACACCTTC	CASSLDRVNYGYTF
TRBV7-9	NA	TRBJ1-6	NA	TGTGCCAGCAGCTCCAGGGATACCTATAATTCACCCCTCCACTTT	CASSSRDTYNSPLHF
TRBV6-5	TRBD1	TRBJ2-5	NA	TGTGCCAGCAGTTACCGGCAGGGGGCTCAGGAGACCCAGTACTTC	CASSYRQGAQETQYF
TRBV25-1	TRBD2	TRBJ2-3	NA	TGTGCCAGCAGGCCGACGACGGGGGGTTCCACAGATACGCAGTATTTT	CASRPTTGGSTDTQYF
TRBV5-1	TRBD1	TRBJ1-3	NA	TGCGCCAGCAGCGCCACGACGGGACAGGGGGCAGGAAACACCATATATTTT	CASSATTGQGAGNTIYF
TRBV19	NA	TRBJ1-1	NA	TGTGCCAGTATCTTAGGGGAGGCAGGCACTGAAGCTTTCTTT	CASILGEAGTEAFF
TRBV7-3	TRBD2	TRBJ2-5	NA	TGTGCCAGCAGCTCGGGGAGCGGGGGGCGAGAGACCCAGTACTTC	CASSSGSGGRETQYF
TRBV2	TRBD2	TRBJ2-5	NA	TGTGCCAGCAGTGAGGGGGGGACGGTCCAAGAGACCCAGTACTTC	CASSEGGTVQETQYF
TRBV5-1	TRBD1	TRBJ1-1	NA	TGCGCCAGCAGCCCTGGCGGGGACAGGGGCACTGAAGCTTTCTTT	CASSPGGDRGTEAFF
TRBV2	NA	TRBJ2-7	NA	TGTGCCAGCAGTCAGACCTACGAGCAGTACTTC	CASSQTYEQYF
TRBV7-3	NA	TRBJ2-3	NA	TGTGCCAGCAGCTCCCCGGGACCCACCTTCGGAGTTGATACGCAGTATTTT	CASSSPGPTFGVDTQYF
TRBV19	TRBD2	TRBJ2-1	NA	TGTGCCAGTAGCCAACTAGCGGGCGCTTACAATGAGCAGTTCTTC	CASSQLAGAYNEQFF
TRBV5-1	NA	TRBJ2-2	NA	TGCGCCAGCAGCTTGGCTCTGAGTTCCACCGGGGAGCTGTTTTTT	CASSLALSSTGELFF
TRBV28	NA	TRBJ2-7	NA	TGTGCCAGCAGGGGGGGTAGCGGAACCCTCTCCTACGAGCAGTACTTC	CASRGGSGTLSYEQYF
TRBV29-1	TRBD2	TRBJ2-1	NA	TGCAGCGTTGACCTAGCGGCCTCCTACAATGAGCAGTTCTTC	CSVDLAASYNEQFF
TRBV11-3	TRBD2	TRBJ2-2	NA	TGTGCCAGCGGGACTACCAACACCGGGGAGCTGTTTTTT	CASGTTNTGELFF